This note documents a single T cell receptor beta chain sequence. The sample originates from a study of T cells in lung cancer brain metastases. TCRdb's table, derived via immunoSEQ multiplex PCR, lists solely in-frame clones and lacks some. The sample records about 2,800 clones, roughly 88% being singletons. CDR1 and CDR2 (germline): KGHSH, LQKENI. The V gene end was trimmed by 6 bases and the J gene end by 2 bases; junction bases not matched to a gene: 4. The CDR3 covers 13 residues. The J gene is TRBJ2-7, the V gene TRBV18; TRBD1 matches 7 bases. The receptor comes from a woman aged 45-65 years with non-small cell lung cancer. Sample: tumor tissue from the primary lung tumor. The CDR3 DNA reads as TGTGCCAGCTCCGAACAGGGGACCTACGAGCAGTACTTC. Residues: CASSEQGTYEQYF.